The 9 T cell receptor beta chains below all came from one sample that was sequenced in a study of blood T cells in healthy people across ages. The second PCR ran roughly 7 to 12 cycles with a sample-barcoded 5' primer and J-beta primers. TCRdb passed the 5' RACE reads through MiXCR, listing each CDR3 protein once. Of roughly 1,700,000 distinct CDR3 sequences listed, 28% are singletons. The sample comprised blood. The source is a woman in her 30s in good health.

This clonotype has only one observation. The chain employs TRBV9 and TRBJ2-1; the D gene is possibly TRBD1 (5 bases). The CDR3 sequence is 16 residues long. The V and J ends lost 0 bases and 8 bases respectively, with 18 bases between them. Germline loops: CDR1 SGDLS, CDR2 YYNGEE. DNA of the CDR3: TGTGCCAGCAGCGTAGATGGGGCAGCCCTTCGGGATGAGCAGTTCTTC. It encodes CASSVDGAALRDEQFF.

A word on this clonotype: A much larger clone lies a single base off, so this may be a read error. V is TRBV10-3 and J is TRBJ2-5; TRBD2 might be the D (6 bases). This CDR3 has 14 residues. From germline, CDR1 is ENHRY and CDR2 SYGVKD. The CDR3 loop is CAIRGTGVQGTQYF. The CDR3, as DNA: TGTGCCATCAGGGGAACGGGGGTCCAAGGGACCCAGTACTTC.

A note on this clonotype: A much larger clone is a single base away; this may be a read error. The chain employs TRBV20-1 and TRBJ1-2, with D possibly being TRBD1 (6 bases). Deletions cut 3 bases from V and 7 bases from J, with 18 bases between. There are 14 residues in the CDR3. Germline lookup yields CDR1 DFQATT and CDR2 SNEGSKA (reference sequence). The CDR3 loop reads CSARKGGADRGYTF. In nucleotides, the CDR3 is TGCAGTGCTAGGAAGGGGGGCGCCGACCGTGGCTACACCTTC.

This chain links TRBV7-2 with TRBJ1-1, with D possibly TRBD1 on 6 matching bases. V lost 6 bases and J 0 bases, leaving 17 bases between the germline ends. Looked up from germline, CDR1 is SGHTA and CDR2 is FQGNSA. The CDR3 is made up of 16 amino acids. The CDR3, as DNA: TGTGCCAGCAGTTATTCGGGGGCGCAGTTGAACACTGAAGCTTTCTTT. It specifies CASSYSGAQLNTEAFF.

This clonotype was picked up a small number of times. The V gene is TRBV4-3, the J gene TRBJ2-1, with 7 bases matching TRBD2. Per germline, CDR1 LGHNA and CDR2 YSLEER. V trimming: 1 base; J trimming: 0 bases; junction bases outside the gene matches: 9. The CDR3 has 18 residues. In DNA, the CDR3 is TGCGCCAGCAGCCAAGTGATAGGAGCGGGAAGCTCCTACAATGAGCAGTTCTTC. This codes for CASSQVIGAGSSYNEQFF.

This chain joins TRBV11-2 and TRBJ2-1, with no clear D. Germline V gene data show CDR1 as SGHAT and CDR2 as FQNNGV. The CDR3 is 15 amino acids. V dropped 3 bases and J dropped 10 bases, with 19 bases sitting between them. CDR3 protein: CASSFNTLSGEEQFF. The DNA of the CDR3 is TGTGCCAGCAGCTTCAACACCCTCTCAGGCGAGGAGCAGTTCTTC.

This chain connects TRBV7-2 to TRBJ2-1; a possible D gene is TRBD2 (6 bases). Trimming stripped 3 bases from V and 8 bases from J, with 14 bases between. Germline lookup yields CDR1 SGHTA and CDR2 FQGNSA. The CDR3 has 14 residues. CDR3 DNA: TGTGCCAGCAGCTTTAGGGAGACTAGACATGAGCAGTTCTTC. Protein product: CASSFRETRHEQFF.

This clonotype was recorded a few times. The CDR3 protein is CASIQREAPFNEQFF. The CDR3 DNA is TGTGCCAGCATCCAGCGGGAGGCCCCATTCAATGAGCAGTTCTTC. This chain uses TRBV9 with TRBJ2-1; 9 bases line up with TRBD2. V dropped 6 bases and J dropped 6; count of bases not matched to a gene: 10. Germline loops: CDR1 SGDLS, CDR2 YYNGEE. This CDR3 has 15 amino acids.

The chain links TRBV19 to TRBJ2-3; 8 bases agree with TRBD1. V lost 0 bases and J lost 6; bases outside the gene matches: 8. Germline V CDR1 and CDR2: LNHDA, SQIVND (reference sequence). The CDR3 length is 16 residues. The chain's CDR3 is CASSIDLTGVGDTQYF. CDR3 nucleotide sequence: TGTGCCAGTAGTATAGATCTGACAGGGGTTGGGGATACGCAGTATTTT.